Described below is a single T cell receptor (beta chain) sequence and its context. This specimen belongs to a study of cytomegalovirus exposure and HLA in healthy donors. Trimming pared 6 bases from V and 4 bases from J, leaving 18 bases between. CDR1 MNHEY and CDR2 SMNVEV come from the germline V gene (reference sequence). There are 16 residues in the CDR3. The donors gave bone marrow, and they were healthy. PCR was performed using 60 Vbeta and 13 Jbeta primers. Using immunoSEQ multiplex PCR, the repertoire was profiled, and TCRdb retains in-frame clones only, with some absent. The sample totals 96,000 or so clones.

The clonotype was recovered from a woman in her 30s in good health and CMV-seronegative. The material sequenced was PBMCs. The V and J genes are TRBV27 and TRBJ2-2, with D possibly being TRBD1 (6 bases). CDR3 DNA: TGTGCCAGCAGCCAAGTCCCCCCCAGGGGCACCGGGGAGCTGTTTTTT. Translation gives CASSQVPPRGTGELFF.